The rows below give T cell receptor beta chains drawn from one sample of a study of blood T cell repertoires in COVID-19. Some clones are missing from TCRdb's copy, which holds only in-frame ones; the method was immunoSEQ multiplex PCR. The sample has around 130,000 clones; roughly nine tenths are singletons. Material for sequencing was peripheral blood. The source is a man aged 70 or older with active or convalescent COVID-19. Both conserved end residues are part of each CDR3. D genes are given only for firm matches. Size is stated for part of the rows, as once, few or many counts, or as a class when the clone is expanded.

d_gene	v_gene	j_gene	abundance	CDR3nt	CDR3aa
-	TRBV29-1	TRBJ2-1	-	TGCAGCGGAGTCCATACCTCCTACAATGAGCAGTTCTTC	CSGVHTSYNEQFF
-	TRBV30	TRBJ2-7	-	TGTGCCTGGACTTCTTCCTACGAGCAGTACTTC	CAWTSSYEQYF
TRBD1	TRBV6-5	TRBJ1-5	-	TGTGCCAGCAGTAAGGGACAGGGCAGCCAGCCCCAGCATTTT	CASSKGQGSQPQHF
TRBD2	TRBV27	TRBJ2-1	-	TGTGCCAGCCACACTAGCGGGAGAAGCAATGAGCAGTTCTTC	CASHTSGRSNEQFF
-	TRBV4-2	TRBJ2-3	-	TGTGCCAGCAGCCAAGAACTGGACTACACAGATACGCAGTATTTT	CASSQELDYTDTQYF
-	TRBV19	TRBJ1-2	-	TGTGCCAGTAGTACCCAGGGGTATGGCTACACCTTC	CASSTQGYGYTF
TRBD2	TRBV10-3	TRBJ2-7	-	TGTGCCATCACCCCGGGACTATCTACCTACGAGCAGTACTTC	CAITPGLSTYEQYF
-	TRBV24-1	TRBJ2-3	-	TGTGCCACCACAGCGGGCAGCACAGATACGCAGTATTTT	CATTAGSTDTQYF
-	TRBV12-3/TRBV12-4	TRBJ1-1	-	TGTGCCAGCAGTTACAGGGATCGAGCTTTCTTT	CASSYRDRAFF
TRBD1	TRBV18	TRBJ1-4	-	TGTGCCAGCTCACAGCCGGGACAGAGGAATGAAAAACTGTTTTTT	CASSQPGQRNEKLFF
TRBD1	TRBV28	TRBJ1-6	-	TGTGCCAGCAGTGGGACAGGGGCGAATTATAATTCACCCCTCCACTTT	CASSGTGANYNSPLHF
-	TRBV5-1	TRBJ1-1	-	TGCGCCAGCAGAAGGGACACAAACACTGAAGCTTTCTTT	CASRRDTNTEAFF
-	TRBV18	TRBJ1-6	-	TGTGCCAGCTCACCCGAAGCCAATAATTCACCCCTCCACTTT	CASSPEANNSPLHF
TRBD1	TRBV7-9	TRBJ2-1	-	TGTGCCAGCAGCTCGGGACAGCCCTGGGGGAATGAGCAGTTCTTC	CASSSGQPWGNEQFF
-	TRBV30	TRBJ2-1	few	TGTGCCTGGAGTAAGACTAGTTCGTCCAATGAGCAGTTCTTC	CAWSKTSSSNEQFF
TRBD1	TRBV19	TRBJ1-5	once	TGTGCCAGCTACTCCAGGGGGTCTAATCAGCCCCAGCATTTT	CASYSRGSNQPQHF
-	TRBV6-6	TRBJ2-1	-	TGTGCCAGCAAGGGTGGGAGAAGACTTTTTGAGCAGTTCTTC	CASKGGRRLFEQFF
TRBD1	TRBV3-1/TRBV3-2	TRBJ1-1	-	TGTGCCACCACCGGGACAGGAATGAACACTGAAGCTTTCTTT	CATTGTGMNTEAFF
-	TRBV27	TRBJ1-1	once	TGTGCCAGCAGTTTATGGCGGGAGAACACTGAAGCTTTCTTT	CASSLWRENTEAFF
-	TRBV6-5	TRBJ1-3	-	TGTGCCATTCCTAACCCATCTGGAAACACCATATATTTT	CAIPNPSGNTIYF
-	TRBV6-6	TRBJ1-1	-	TGTGCCAGCAAAGACAGTTTGAACACTGAAGCTTTCTTT	CASKDSLNTEAFF
-	TRBV5-1	TRBJ1-2	-	TGCGCCAGCAGCTTGGGCGGGAGTAAAGATGGCTACACCTTC	CASSLGGSKDGYTF
-	TRBV24-1	TRBJ2-1	-	TGTGCCACCAGTGAGTCCCCTTACAATGAGCAGTTCTTC	CATSESPYNEQFF
TRBD1	TRBV11-3	TRBJ2-7	-	TGTGCCAGCAGATTCTTCGGCCTGGACAGGCCGCTCTACGAGCAGTACTTC	CASRFFGLDRPLYEQYF
TRBD1	TRBV15	TRBJ2-7	-	TGTGCCACCAGCAGATCCGGACAGGGCTCCGAGCAGTACTTC	CATSRSGQGSEQYF
TRBD2	TRBV10-3	TRBJ2-1	-	TGTGCCTCCACTCCGGGGGGGGATGAGCAGTTCTTC	CASTPGGDEQFF
TRBD1	TRBV19	TRBJ1-1	-	TGTGCCAGTAGGACAGGGGCGAACACTGAAGCTTTCTTT	CASRTGANTEAFF
-	TRBV19	TRBJ2-1	once	TGTGCCAGTAGAGGACAGTCGTCATCTAACTACAATGAGCAGTTCTTC	CASRGQSSSNYNEQFF
TRBD2	TRBV6-5	TRBJ2-1	-	TGTGCCAGCAGACGTAGCGGGGGCAATGAGCAGTTCTTC	CASRRSGGNEQFF
-	TRBV19	TRBJ2-1	-	TGTGCCAGTAGAAGGGAAGCGGGTACCTACAATGAGCAGTTCTTC	CASRREAGTYNEQFF
-	TRBV29-1	TRBJ2-4	-	TGCAGCGTTGCGGGAGCCGACAGGGTAGGGTCCGGAAACATTCAGTACTTC	CSVAGADRVGSGNIQYF
TRBD2	TRBV27	TRBJ2-7	-	TGTGCCAGCAGTTTAAGTTCTAGCGGGGGATCCTACGAGCAGTACTTC	CASSLSSSGGSYEQYF
TRBD1	TRBV5-1	TRBJ1-1	-	TGCGCCAGCAGCTCCCGACAGGGGAAGGGGACTGAAGCTTTCTTT	CASSSRQGKGTEAFF
TRBD2	TRBV7-2	TRBJ2-1	-	TGTGCCAGCAGAAAAACCTTAGCGGGAGCGTCATACAATGAGCAGTTCTTC	CASRKTLAGASYNEQFF
TRBD2	TRBV29-1	TRBJ2-1	-	TGCAGCGCGGCTATAGCGGGTGAGCAGTTCTTC	CSAAIAGEQFF
-	TRBV6-6	TRBJ2-5	-	TGTGCCAGCAGTCGGAGGAGGGCCTTAGGCTCCCAAGAGACCCAGTACTTC	CASSRRRALGSQETQYF
-	TRBV2	TRBJ1-1	-	TGTGCCATTTCGTGGAGCCTGAACACTGAAGCTTTCTTT	CAISWSLNTEAFF
-	TRBV6-1	TRBJ2-1	-	TGTGCCAGCAGTGATCCGACTAGGGGCTACAATGAGCAGTTCTTC	CASSDPTRGYNEQFF
TRBD2	TRBV2	TRBJ2-1	-	TGTGCCAGCAGCGGGACTAGCGGGACCTACAATGAGCAGTTCTTC	CASSGTSGTYNEQFF
-	TRBV12-3/TRBV12-4	TRBJ2-3	-	TGTGCCAGCAAGGGGCCAGATACGCAGTATTTT	CASKGPDTQYF
TRBD1	TRBV9	TRBJ2-1	-	TGTGCCAGCAGCGTAGCCCTGGGACAGGGGTTCAATGAGCAGTTCTTC	CASSVALGQGFNEQFF
-	TRBV27	TRBJ2-3	once	TGTGCCAGCAGTTCTCCGGGACTTATAGGAGATACGCAGTATTTT	CASSSPGLIGDTQYF
-	TRBV29-1	TRBJ1-3	-	TGCAGCGTTACCAGCGGGGGAAACACCATATATTTT	CSVTSGGNTIYF
TRBD1	TRBV5-6	TRBJ2-5	-	TGTGCCAGCAGCTTGAGGGGCCCGGGACAGGGCATACAAGAGACCCAGTACTTC	CASSLRGPGQGIQETQYF
-	TRBV28	TRBJ1-2	-	TGTGCCAGCAGCTGGCGGGCGGGGGAAAATGGCTACACCTTC	CASSWRAGENGYTF